Listed here are 14 T cell receptor beta chains from one sample, sequenced in a study of cytomegalovirus exposure and HLA in healthy donors. Primers included in the PCR were 60 Vbeta and 13 Jbeta primers. Here immunoSEQ multiplex PCR was the method, and the copy in TCRdb shows in-frame clones only, minus some. The sample records 120,000 to 150,000 clones, 79% being singletons. The sequencing input was PBMCs. The origin of the receptors is a woman in her forties in good health and CMV-seropositive.

This clone was counted once. Here the CDR3 DNA reads TGTGCCAGCAGTCCCCCACAGGGGGTCGACACTGAAGCTTTCTTT. Residues: CASSPPQGVDTEAFF. The chain is built from TRBV6-6 and TRBJ1-1; 8 bases are a match to TRBD1. The CDR3 length is 15 residues. J was trimmed by 3 bases and V by 5 bases; bases with no gene match: 8. The V gene's germline CDR1 is MNHNY and CDR2 SVGAGI (reference sequence).

This clone appeared a few times. This rearrangement joins TRBV18 to TRBJ1-4; 7 bases are shared with TRBD1. Germline V CDR1 and CDR2: KGHSH, LQKENI. This CDR3 contains 13 residues. The trim removed 3 bases at V and 5 bases at J, leaving 0 bases unmatched. CDR3 in DNA: TGTGCCAGCTCACCGGGACAGAATGAAAAACTGTTTTTT. This translates into CASSPGQNEKLFF.

This chain links TRBV18 with TRBJ1-4; D perhaps matches TRBD1 (6 bases). This CDR3 has 18 amino acids. The V end lost 1 base, the J end lost 1 base, and 16 bases lay between the germline ends. Germline lookup yields CDR1 KGHSH and CDR2 LQKENI. CDR3 residues: CASSPRRTESLTNEKLFF. The DNA for the CDR3 is TGTGCCAGCTCACCACGAAGGACAGAGAGCTTAACTAATGAAAAACTGTTTTTT.

This clone was seen a single time. This rearrangement joins TRBV9 to TRBJ1-1; 8 positions match TRBD1. The CDR3 has 18 amino acids. V lost 3 bases to trimming and J lost 0 bases; unmatched junction nucleotides: 13. CDR1 is SGDLS and CDR2 is YYNGEE in the germline V gene. CDR3 sequence reads: CASSAYRGGASMNTEAFF. For the CDR3, the DNA is TGTGCCAGCAGCGCTTACAGGGGGGGGGCATCGATGAACACTGAAGCTTTCTTT.

V and J are TRBV2 and TRBJ2-2; 9 positions match TRBD2. The V gene's germline CDR1 is SNHLY and CDR2 FYNNEI. Trimming at V came to 7 bases and at J to 0 bases, leaving 3 bases not matched to a gene. This CDR3 has 15 residues. The DNA for the CDR3 is TGTGCCAGCAAGAGCGGGGGGACGAACACCGGGGAGCTGTTTTTT. Translated, it gives CASKSGGTNTGELFF.

This chain links TRBV7-2 with TRBJ1-1; D not certain. The CDR3 extends over 13 amino acids. Germline V gives CDR1 SGHTA, CDR2 FQGNSA. Deletions cut 3 bases from V and 0 bases from J, with 5 bases between. CDR3 loop: CASSFSLNTEAFF. In DNA, the CDR3 is TGTGCCAGCAGCTTCAGTTTGAACACTGAAGCTTTCTTT. Full variable domain (missing parts from reference TRBV7-2 and TRBJ1-1): GAGVSQSPSNKVTEKGKDVELRCDPISGHTALYWYRQSLGQGLEFLIYFQGNSAPDKSGLPSDRFSAERTGGSVSTLTIQRTQQEDSAVYLCASSFSLNTEAFFGQGTRLTVV.

The chain has TRBV6-5 and TRBJ1-4, with D hard to call. Germline CDR1 reads MNHEY; CDR2 reads SVGAGI. Trimming left V 5 bases short and J 4 bases short, with 14 bases between. This CDR3 contains 15 residues. The CDR3 sequence is CASSRGPSLNEKLFF. DNA of the CDR3: TGTGCCAGCAGTCGAGGACCTAGCCTTAATGAAAAACTGTTTTTT.

The rearrangement uses TRBV7-2 and TRBJ2-7; 13 bases align to TRBD2. V was pared by 6 bases and J by 7 bases, with 3 bases of the junction left unmatched. Germline V gene sequence: CDR1 SGHTA, CDR2 FQGNSA. The length of the CDR3 is 13 residues. Here the CDR3 reads CASSWGLAGEQYF. In nucleotides, the CDR3 is TGTGCCAGCAGTTGGGGACTAGCGGGGGAGCAGTACTTC. Looking up the rest from reference TRBV7-2 and TRBJ2-7 gives the full variable domain: GAGVSQSPSNKVTEKGKDVELRCDPISGHTALYWYRQSLGQGLEFLIYFQGNSAPDKSGLPSDRFSAERTGGSVSTLTIQRTQQEDSAVYLCASSWGLAGEQYFGPGTRLTVT.

This clone was observed a few times. The chain combines TRBV19 with TRBJ2-1, with TRBD2 matching over 7 bases. J gave up 2 bases and V 3 bases, and 1 base lay outside the gene matches. The CDR3 covers 14 residues. From germline, CDR1 is LNHDA and CDR2 SQIVND (reference sequence). The CDR3, as DNA: TGTGCCAGTAGTATTCGGGGGGCCTACAATGAGCAGTTCTTC. Its protein is CASSIRGAYNEQFF.

J is TRBJ2-2 and V is TRBV30; 10 bases map to TRBD2. This CDR3 has 15 residues. Germline assignment: CDR1 GTSNPN and CDR2 SVGIG (reference sequence). Losses at the gene ends were 4 bases for V and 2 bases for J; bases not matched to a gene: 4. CDR3: CAWKAGGHNTGELFF. Written as DNA, the CDR3 is TGTGCCTGGAAAGCGGGGGGGCACAACACCGGGGAGCTGTTTTTT.

This clone was seen once. The V gene is TRBV29-1, the J gene TRBJ1-2; 7 nucleotides match TRBD1. The V and J ends lost 6 bases and 11 bases, in that order; junction bases with no gene match: 9. This CDR3 comprises 11 residues. Germline V gene lookup returns CDR1 SQVTM and CDR2 ANQGSEA. CDR3 sequence (DNA): TGCAGCGTGCCGACAGGGAGTCCTTACACCTTC. Residues: CSVPTGSPYTF.

The gene calls are TRBV7-9 and TRBJ1-3, with D hard to call. CDR1 SEHNR and CDR2 FQNEAQ come from the germline V gene (reference sequence). Trimming took off 5 bases at V and 2 bases at J, with 19 bases between the two ends. The CDR3 is 17 amino acids. CDR3 loop: CASSPLPVRGAGNTIYF. In DNA, the CDR3 is TGTGCCAGCAGCCCCCTTCCCGTCCGCGGGGCTGGAAACACCATATATTTT. Supplemented by reference TRBV7-9 and TRBJ1-3, the full variable domain reads DTGVSQNPRHKITKRGQNVTFRCDPISEHNRLYWYRQTLGQGPEFLTYFQNEAQLEKSRLLSDRFSAERPKGSFSTLEIQRTEQGDSAMYLCASSPLPVRGAGNTIYFGEGSWLTVV.

The chain has TRBV19 and TRBJ1-1; no reliable D call. The CDR3 contains 13 residues. V was clipped by 7 bases and J by 7 bases, with 16 bases between them. Per the germline V gene, CDR1 is LNHDA and CDR2 is SQIVND (reference sequence). The CDR3 region is CASTTPGPFEAFF. The CDR3 bases are TGTGCCAGTACTACCCCTGGGCCCTTTGAAGCTTTCTTT.

This rearrangement joins TRBV5-1 to TRBJ1-1, with D perhaps matching TRBD1 (6 bases). This CDR3 comprises 13 residues. Germline CDR1 reads SGHRS; CDR2 reads YFSETQ. The V end was cut by 4 bases, the J end by 2 bases, with 9 bases between. The CDR3 spells CASSPDSNTEAFF. CDR3 DNA: TGCGCCAGCAGCCCGGACAGTAACACTGAAGCTTTCTTT.